The source of this T cell receptor (beta chain) is a study of T cell repertoires in cytomegalovirus infection. Study details: The authors used CMV epitopes that were HLA-C-restricted (recently identified) and HLA-B-restricted (well studied). TCR beta signatures that were public indicated CMV infection and matching HLA type.

Each CDR3 protein is one row after TCRdb ran MiXCR on the reads. Among fewer than 1,000,000 distinct CDR3 sequences listed, less than 40% were seen once. Study results and limitations: CMV carriers having the relevant HLA were flagged by cumulative public TCR beta family frequency.

The V gene lost 10 bases and the J gene lost 9 bases, with 16 bases spanning the gap. CDR3 length equals 13 residues. Per germline, CDR1 LNHDA and CDR2 SQIVND (reference sequence). With respect to this clonotype: Its antigen remains unknown.

The receptor comes from a human donor in good health (CMV status not recorded). Some clones in this sample may be carry-over from other donors' samples. The sample in question was cultured CD8+ T cells from PBMCs, obtained from culture after CMV antigen stimulation. The V call is TRBV19, the J call TRBJ1-6, with no clear D. The CDR3 protein is CATHLGFGSPLHF. The CDR3 DNA is TGTGCCACACACCTTGGGTTTGGTTCACCCCTCCACTTT. Supplemented by reference TRBV19 and TRBJ1-6, the full variable domain reads DGGITQSPKYLFRKEGQNVTLSCEQNLNHDAMYWYRQDPGQGLRLIYYSQIVNDFQKGDIAEGYSVSREKKESFPLTVTSAQKNPTAFYLCATHLGFGSPLHFGNGTRLTVT.